This T cell receptor (beta chain) was observed in a study of cytomegalovirus exposure and HLA in healthy donors. This clone was seen once. 60 Vbeta and 13 Jbeta primers were used in PCR. Libraries were prepared by immunoSEQ multiplex PCR; TCRdb keeps only in-frame clonotypes and omits some of them. In the table there are over 100,000 clones, around 80% of which are singletons. What was sequenced was PBMCs. The receptor comes from a man younger than 45 in good health and CMV-seropositive.

The CDR3 spells CSAPRSGTITNTDTQYF. DNA of the CDR3: TGCAGCGCGCCCCGTAGCGGGACAATAACCAACACAGATACGCAGTATTTT. The chain links TRBV29-1 to TRBJ2-3; 8 nucleotides match TRBD2. The CDR3 is 17 amino acids. V dropped 7 bases and J dropped 2; count of bases not matched to a gene: 17. Germline V CDR1 and CDR2: SQVTM, ANQGSEA.